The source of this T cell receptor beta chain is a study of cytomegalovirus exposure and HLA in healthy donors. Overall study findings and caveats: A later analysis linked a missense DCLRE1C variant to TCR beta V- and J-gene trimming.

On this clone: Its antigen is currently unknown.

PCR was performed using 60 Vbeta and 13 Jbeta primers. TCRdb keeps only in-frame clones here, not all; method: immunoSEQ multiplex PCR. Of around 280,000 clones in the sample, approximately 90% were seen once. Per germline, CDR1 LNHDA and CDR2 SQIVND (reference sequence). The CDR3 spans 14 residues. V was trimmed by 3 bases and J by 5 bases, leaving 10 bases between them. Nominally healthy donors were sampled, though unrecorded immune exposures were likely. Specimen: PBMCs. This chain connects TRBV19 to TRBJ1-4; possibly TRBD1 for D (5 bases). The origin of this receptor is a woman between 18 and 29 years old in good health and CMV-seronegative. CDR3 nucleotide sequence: TGTGCCAGTAGTATGGGCAGGGCCAATGAAAAACTGTTTTTT. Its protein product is CASSMGRANEKLFF. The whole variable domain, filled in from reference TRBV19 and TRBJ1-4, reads DGGITQSPKYLFRKEGQNVTLSCEQNLNHDAMYWYRQDPGQGLRLIYYSQIVNDFQKGDIAEGYSVSREKKESFPLTVTSAQKNPTAFYLCASSMGRANEKLFFGSGTQLSVL.